What follows are 23 T cell receptor beta chains derived from one specimen sequenced in a study of blood T cell repertoires in COVID-19. Data came from immunoSEQ multiplex PCR; TCRdb stores just in-frame clones and leaves some out. Here the sample spans some 450,000 clones, approximately 88% being singletons. The sequencing input was peripheral blood. The receptor set was obtained from a woman between 45 and 65 years old with COVID-19, enrolled during active disease.

This sequence joins TRBV29-1 and TRBJ1-3; a possible D gene is TRBD1 (5 bases). CDR1 SQVTM and CDR2 ANQGSEA come from the germline V gene. There are 12 residues in the CDR3. V was clipped by 5 bases and J by 4 bases, with 9 bases between them. The DNA of the CDR3 is TGCAGCGTTCCGGGACTGGGAAACACCATATATTTT. It specifies CSVPGLGNTIYF. Based on the CDR3 plus reference TRBV29-1 and TRBJ1-3, the full variable domain is SAVISQKPSRDICQRGTSLTIQCQVDSQVTMMFWYRQQPGQSLTLIATANQGSEATYESGFVIDKFPISRPNLTFSTLTVSNMSPEDSSIYLCSVPGLGNTIYFGEGSWLTVV.

This sequence joins TRBV12-3 or TRBV12-4 and TRBJ2-7; TRBD1 aligns across 8 bases. The J segment lost 6 bases and the V segment lost 8 bases, leaving 6 bases of the junction unmatched. The length of the CDR3 is 12 residues. CDR3 region: CASRGQGSEQYF. The CDR3 nucleotides are TGTGCCAGCCGAGGACAGGGCAGCGAGCAGTACTTC.

This clone was seen a handful of times. The chain recombines TRBV10-3 with TRBJ1-1; 7 bases map to TRBD1. With V trimmed by 3 bases and J by 2 bases, 6 bases remained unmatched. Germline CDR1 is ENHRY and CDR2 is SYGVKD. The CDR3 contains 15 residues. CDR3 in DNA: TGTGCCATCAGTGAAGGGGGCGCAGCTAACACTGAAGCTTTCTTT. As protein: CAISEGGAANTEAFF.

The chain carries TRBV5-8 and TRBJ2-2, with D perhaps matching TRBD1 (6 bases). In germline, CDR1 is SGHTS, CDR2 YDEGEE. The CDR3 extends over 15 amino acids. The germline V and J ends were trimmed by 4 bases and 5 bases, with 15 bases remaining between them. As DNA, the CDR3 is TGTGCCAGCAGCCCCGGACAGAGAATTACCGGGGAGCTGTTTTTT. It translates to CASSPGQRITGELFF.

This chain connects TRBV5-1 to TRBJ1-5; TRBD1 matches at 11 bases. CDR3 length equals 16 residues. J gave up 7 bases and V 0 bases, and 6 bases lay outside the gene matches. The germline V gene has CDR1 SGHRS and CDR2 YFSETQ. The CDR3 loop reads CASSLEGQGAHQPQHF. The CDR3 bases are TGCGCCAGCAGCTTGGAAGGACAGGGGGCGCACCAGCCCCAGCATTTT.

This chain links TRBV5-1 with TRBJ2-2, with 8 nucleotides matching TRBD1. Trimming removed 4 bases from V and 0 bases from J; junction bases left unmatched: 5. CDR3 length: 16 residues. Looked up from germline, CDR1 is SGHRS and CDR2 is YFSETQ. The DNA for the CDR3 is TGCGCCAGCAGCACCTGGACAGGGCCGAACACCGGGGAGCTGTTTTTT. Amino acid sequence: CASSTWTGPNTGELFF.

This sequence joins TRBV30 and TRBJ1-1; D gene unclear. This CDR3 spans 13 amino acids. The V end lost 2 bases, the J end lost 4 bases, and 11 bases lay between the germline ends. Germline values: CDR1 GTSNPN, CDR2 SVGIG (reference sequence). CDR3 nucleotides: TGTGCCTGGAGTCAGGAGGCGGGCACTGAAGCTTTCTTT. Protein: CAWSQEAGTEAFF.

This clone was counted once. The J gene is TRBJ1-3, the V gene TRBV5-1; the match to TRBD1 covers 7 bases. The trim removed 3 bases at V and 0 bases at J, leaving 3 bases unmatched. The CDR3 consists of 15 residues. Germline assignment: CDR1 SGHRS and CDR2 YFSETQ. The CDR3 loop is CASSSQGGSGNTIYF. CDR3 in DNA: TGCGCCAGCAGCTCTCAGGGGGGCTCTGGAAACACCATATATTTT. The full variable domain, with the rest looked up from reference TRBV5-1 and TRBJ1-3, is KAGVTQTPRYLIKTRGQQVTLSCSPISGHRSVSWYQQTPGQGLQFLFEYFSETQRNKGNFPGRFSGRQFSNSRSEMNVSTLELGDSALYLCASSSQGGSGNTIYFGEGSWLTVV.

The J gene is TRBJ2-3, the V gene TRBV11-3; TRBD1 matches at 7 bases. The CDR3 spans 15 residues. V was pared by 4 bases and J by 3 bases, with 7 bases of the junction left unmatched. Germline V gene sequence: CDR1 SGHNT, CDR2 YENEEA. In nucleotides, the CDR3 is TGTGCCAGCAGCTCCCGGGACAGTTCGACAGATACGCAGTATTTT. Translating it yields CASSSRDSSTDTQYF.

The chain is built from TRBV24-1 and TRBJ2-3; a possible D gene is TRBD2 (6 bases). The V gene lost 4 bases and the J gene lost 2 bases, with 18 bases spanning the gap. The germline gives CDR1 KGHDR, CDR2 SFDVKD. The CDR3 runs 17 residues. CDR3 DNA: TGTGCCACCAGTGACCATGGAAGGCGGGGAAACACAGATACGCAGTATTTT. It codes for CATSDHGRRGNTDTQYF.

This clone was counted only a few times. This chain uses TRBV2 with TRBJ1-3; D call uncertain. Germline-derived CDR1 and CDR2 are SNHLY and FYNNEI. This CDR3 has 12 residues. V dropped 10 bases and J dropped 4 bases, with 11 bases sitting between them. DNA of the CDR3: TGTGCCACCCGGGTAGTGGGAAACACCATATATTTT. Protein: CATRVVGNTIYF.

The chain is built from TRBV7-8 and TRBJ1-2; tentative D call: TRBD1 (5 bases). Deletions cut 1 base from V and 10 bases from J, with 25 bases between. In germline, CDR1 is SGHVS, CDR2 FQNEAQ. CDR3 length: 17 residues. This CDR3 reads CASSLVFTTAPPGDYTF. The CDR3 nucleotides read TGTGCCAGCAGCTTAGTTTTTACGACAGCTCCGCCCGGTGACTACACCTTC.

This chain uses TRBV4-1 with TRBJ1-2, with a tentative D call TRBD1 (5 bases). The length of the CDR3 is 15 residues. CDR1 and CDR2 from the germline V gene are MGHRA and YSYEKL. V was shortened by 2 bases and J by 3 bases, with 13 bases between the two germline ends. This CDR3 reads CASSQPPGVHYGYTF. The CDR3 coding sequence is TGCGCCAGCAGCCAACCACCGGGGGTTCACTATGGCTACACCTTC.

The chain uses TRBV5-3 and TRBJ1-1; 10 nucleotides agree with TRBD1. TRBV5-3 is an open reading frame, and its role is uncertain. With 3 bases clipped from V and 4 bases from J, the junction kept 15 bases outside the gene matches. The CDR3 runs to 18 residues. CDR3 in DNA: TGTGCCAGAAGCTCTGACAGGGGGCGCAGTTATGGATTCACTGAAGCTTTCTTT. Its translation: CARSSDRGRSYGFTEAFF.

The gene calls are TRBV7-2 and TRBJ1-2, with D possibly TRBD1 on 6 matching bases. Trimming pared 1 base from V and 5 bases from J, leaving 14 bases between. This CDR3 is built from 15 residues. Per the germline V gene, CDR1 is SGHTA and CDR2 is FQGNSA. DNA of the CDR3: TGTGCCAGCAGCTTAGGATCAGGGGAGAATTATGGCTACACCTTC. It is translated as CASSLGSGENYGYTF.

The chain links TRBV6-5 to TRBJ1-5; TRBD1 aligns across 7 bases. The length of the CDR3 is 15 residues. CDR1 and CDR2 from the germline V gene are MNHEY and SVGAGI. V lost 4 bases, J lost 7 bases, and 10 bases stayed unmatched. CDR3 in DNA: TGTGCCAGCAGTTCGCTTACAGGGGTCGGGCAGCCCCAGCATTTT. This gives the protein CASSSLTGVGQPQHF.

The V call is TRBV7-3, the J call TRBJ2-2; D is perhaps TRBD2 (6 bases). Germline CDR1 is SGHTA and CDR2 is FQGTGA. The ends were cut back, 2 bases at V and 3 bases at J, with 13 bases in the middle. The CDR3 extends over 16 amino acids. The CDR3 loop is CASSLFAGSHTGELFF. The CDR3, as DNA: TGTGCCAGCAGCTTATTCGCGGGGTCACACACCGGGGAGCTGTTTTTT.

The genes are TRBV25-1 and TRBJ2-5; a possible D gene is TRBD1 (5 bases). The CDR3 contains 15 residues. V lost 6 bases to trimming and J lost 5 bases, with 19 bases between them. Germline assignment: CDR1 MGHDK and CDR2 SYGVNS. The CDR3 region is CASSHWAGIGETQYF. The CDR3 DNA reads as TGTGCCAGCAGCCATTGGGCAGGGATTGGCGAGACCCAGTACTTC.

The chain couples TRBV10-2 to TRBJ1-2, with D possibly matching TRBD1 (5 bases). The ends were cut back, 3 bases at V and 7 bases at J, with 12 bases in the middle. CDR1 is WSHSY and CDR2 is SAAADI in the germline V gene. CDR3 size: 13 residues. The CDR3 DNA is TGCGCCAGCAGTGAATTCAGGGCTAGTGGCTACACCTTC. Translation: CASSEFRASGYTF.

About this clone itself: Other DNA sequences of this sample code for an identical CDR3. The rearrangement uses TRBV5-6 and TRBJ1-3, with D uncertain. The V gene's germline CDR1 is SGHDT and CDR2 YYEEEE. CDR3 length: 14 residues. V was cut by 0 bases and J by 0 bases, with 4 bases left in between. CDR3 protein: CASSLGSSGNTIYF. The CDR3 nucleotides are TGTGCCAGCAGCTTGGGGAGCTCTGGAAACACCATATATTTT.

The gene calls are TRBV4-1 and TRBJ1-2; 9 bases map to TRBD1. Germline CDR1 is MGHRA and CDR2 is YSYEKL. The CDR3 covers 15 residues. V dropped 3 bases and J dropped 3; count of bases not matched to a gene: 5. CDR3 sequence: CASSHPTGGDYGYTF. CDR3 nucleotides: TGCGCCAGCAGCCACCCGACAGGGGGGGACTATGGCTACACCTTC.

V is TRBV29-1 and J is TRBJ1-3; no reliable D call. The CDR3 has 13 residues. Per germline, CDR1 SQVTM and CDR2 ANQGSEA. Trimming took 5 bases from V and 2 from J, leaving 10 bases between them. The CDR3 coding sequence is TGCAGCGTTCACAGAGTCGCTGGAAACACCATATATTTT. It translates to CSVHRVAGNTIYF.

CDR3 in DNA: TGTGCCAGCAGCCCGGAATCGAGCGGGGGGGCCGGAGAGACCCAGTACTTC. The encoded protein is CASSPESSGGAGETQYF. The gene calls are TRBV3-1 (or the pseudogene TRBV3-2) and TRBJ2-5, with 10 bases aligning to TRBD2. The trim removed 4 bases at V and 4 bases at J, leaving 12 bases unmatched. The CDR3 totals 17 residues. Germline V lookup: CDR1 LGHDT, CDR2 YNNKEL (reference sequence).